The present TCR beta chain was sequenced within a study of shared clonotypes between healthy human individuals. Original processing methods: ImmunoSEQ only sent back junction sequences with no quality scores, so filtering was done differently. Assay: immunoSEQ multiplex PCR; the TCRdb copy retains only in-frame clones and omits some. That table supplies the V and J calls and clone size; D and trimming were determined from the DNA. The sample has some 650,000 clones; roughly 97% are singletons. The CDR3 is 15 residues long. Per the germline V gene, CDR1 is MDHEN and CDR2 is SYDVKM. Germline trimming cut 2 bases from V and 2 bases from J; bases unmatched to any gene: 3. Overall study results and limits: Rarefaction demonstrated incomplete sorted-subset sequencing despite large depth.

Comments on this clone: What it recognizes is unknown.

Sequencing was carried out using naive CD4+ T cells sorted from blood. The subset was: CD45RA+ positively selected. The clonotype was recovered from a woman in her 30s in good health. The chain combines TRBV28 with TRBJ1-5; 7 bases align to TRBD1. CDR3 in amino acids: CASSLAGTGNQPQHF. The CDR3 DNA is TGTGCCAGCAGTTTAGCCGGGACAGGCAATCAGCCCCAGCATTTT.